Here is one T cell receptor beta chain with its context. A read error may explain this, as a much larger clone is one base away. Multiplex PCR in two rounds served to amplify TCR beta CDR3 from genomic DNA. Gene-specific TRBV and TRBJ primers were used in PCR round one. Each CDR3 protein gets one entry after TCRdb re-called the multiplex PCR reads with MiXCR. The sample carries 15,000 to 20,000 distinct CDR3 sequences, around 40% recorded once. This specimen belongs to a study of prognosis after radiotherapy for stage I lung cancer. The V segment lost 0 bases and the J segment 5 bases; nucleotides outside the gene matches: 9. Germline V gene lookup returns CDR1 PRHDT and CDR2 FYEKMQ (reference sequence). The CDR3 runs 17 residues. On two occasions, one at each of two time points, 5.5 to 7 milliliters of peripheral blood were drawn.

The rearrangement links TRBV13 to TRBJ2-3; 9 nucleotides agree with TRBD1. The sequencing here drew on PBMCs, taken before or after stereotactic body radiation therapy (not recorded which). The receptor comes from a donor older than 45 with non-small cell lung cancer. CDR3 sequence: CASSLGSGDRDEDTQYF. CDR3 in DNA: TGTGCCAGCAGCTTAGGTTCAGGGGACAGGGACGAAGATACGCAGTATTTT.